These 28 T cell receptor beta chains were sequenced from one sample in a study of T cells in Graves' hyperthyroidism and ophthalmopathy. The investigators amplified TCR beta CDR3 regions from RNA transcripts. HTBI primers were used for first-round RT-PCR of the TCR CDR3. TCRdb independently ran MiXCR on the multiplex PCR reads; one entry per CDR3 protein. This sample has about 290,000 distinct CDR3 sequences, with roughly 17% found just once. The sample was blood. These receptors originate from a young man with Graves' hyperthyroidism.

This clonotype was counted a few times. The J gene is TRBJ2-1, the V gene TRBV30; 10 bases are shared with TRBD1. V dropped 3 bases and J dropped 7; count of bases not matched to a gene: 6. The CDR3 totals 14 residues. The V gene's germline CDR1 is GTSNPN and CDR2 SVGIG (reference sequence). The CDR3: CAWSLGTGANEQFF. The CDR3 bases are TGTGCCTGGAGCCTTGGGACAGGGGCGAATGAGCAGTTCTTC.

This clonotype was seen many times. The chain combines TRBV20-1 with TRBJ1-2; TRBD1 aligns across 9 bases. The V gene's germline CDR1 is DFQATT and CDR2 SNEGSKA (reference sequence). The ends lost 3 bases at V and 8 bases at J; junction bases unmatched: 4. There are 12 residues in the CDR3. CDR3 residues: CSASRQGVGYTF. The CDR3, as DNA: TGCAGTGCTAGTAGACAGGGGGTCGGCTACACCTTC.

Many counts were recorded for this clonotype. The gene calls are TRBV6-6 and TRBJ2-5, with 10 bases fitting TRBD1. Germline trimming cut 2 bases from V and 3 bases from J; bases unmatched to any gene: 6. The CDR3 has 16 amino acids. Germline V gives CDR1 MNHNY, CDR2 SVGAGI (reference sequence). CDR3 sequence (DNA): TGTGCCAGCAGTTACCCCGGACAGGGGGAAAAAGAGACCCAGTACTTC. Amino acids: CASSYPGQGEKETQYF.

This clonotype showed up many times. The gene calls are TRBV5-1 and TRBJ2-1; D may correspond to TRBD1 or TRBD2 (6 bases each). The CDR3 consists of 17 residues. The germline CDR1 and CDR2 sequences are SGHRS and YFSETQ. With 4 bases removed from V and 8 bases from J, the gap between germline ends came to 25 bases. The CDR3 region has the DNA TGCGCCAGCAGCCTCCGACCCTTAGCGGAGGGGGGCTATGAGCAGTTCTTC. It is translated as CASSLRPLAEGGYEQFF.

This clonotype was seen many times. The V call is TRBV20-1, the J call TRBJ2-4; the match to TRBD2 covers 8 bases. Germline trimming cut 0 bases from V and 4 bases from J; bases unmatched to any gene: 5. This CDR3 has 15 residues. Germline V gene lookup returns CDR1 DFQATT and CDR2 SNEGSKA (reference sequence). The CDR3 DNA reads as TGCAGTGCTAGAGACGAACTAGCGGCGAAAAACATTCAGTACTTC. Translating gives CSARDELAAKNIQYF.

The chain combines TRBV7-9 with TRBJ2-2; TRBD2 might be the D (5 bases). The germline CDR1 and CDR2 sequences are SEHNR and FQNEAQ (reference sequence). This CDR3 comprises 15 residues. Trimming left V 2 bases short and J 7 bases short, with 14 bases between. The CDR3 here is CASSLRGFPNGELFF. The CDR3 DNA is TGTGCCAGCAGCTTACGCGGGTTTCCGAACGGGGAGCTGTTTTTT.

In this sample, this clonotype turned up many times. The V and J genes are TRBV12-3 or TRBV12-4 and TRBJ2-2, with D possibly matching TRBD2 (5 bases). This CDR3 has 15 amino acids. With 4 bases removed from V and 5 bases from J, the gap between germline ends came to 14 bases. CDR3: CASSSRAPGTGELFF. CDR3 sequence (DNA): TGTGCCAGCAGTTCCCGGGCCCCGGGAACCGGGGAGCTGTTTTTT.

The gene calls are TRBV28 and TRBJ1-1; tentatively, D is TRBD1 (6 bases). The CDR3 spans 15 residues. The germline V and J ends were trimmed by 5 bases and 2 bases, with 15 bases remaining between them. Germline CDR1 is MDHEN and CDR2 is SYDVKM. DNA of the CDR3: TGTGCCAGCAGTGCGGGGGCGTTTTTAAACACTGAAGCTTTCTTT. Protein sequence: CASSAGAFLNTEAFF.

In its sample, this clonotype was seen many times. The V and J genes are TRBV12-3 or TRBV12-4 and TRBJ1-4, with D maybe TRBD1 (6 bases). The CDR3 is made up of 14 amino acids. V lost 5 bases and J 7 bases, leaving 14 bases between the germline ends. The CDR3 bases are TGTGCCAGCAGTCACACAGGGACCTCTGAAAAACTGTTTTTT. Translating it yields CASSHTGTSEKLFF.

Only a few counts were recorded for this clonotype. The chain employs TRBV6-6 and TRBJ2-3; D could derive from TRBD1 or TRBD2 (5 bases each). Germline CDR1 is MNHNY and CDR2 is SVGAGI (reference sequence). This CDR3 region has 14 residues. V was shortened by 0 bases and J by 5 bases, with 9 bases between the two germline ends. In DNA form, the CDR3 reads TGTGCCAGCAGTTACTCCTTTGGGGGAGATACGCAGTATTTT. Encoded protein: CASSYSFGGDTQYF.

The rearrangement links TRBV27 to TRBJ1-6, with D unresolved. CDR1 and CDR2 (germline): MNHEY, SMNVEV (reference sequence). The CDR3 is 14 residues long. V lost 6 bases, J lost 9 bases, and 15 bases lay in between. CDR3 in DNA: TGTGCCAGCAGCGAACTTTCGGCGGGTTCACCCCTCCACTTT. Its protein is CASSELSAGSPLHF.

This clonotype was seen a handful of times. The chain uses TRBV29-1 and TRBJ1-1; weak D call: TRBD1 (6 bases). Per germline, CDR1 SQVTM and CDR2 ANQGSEA. This CDR3 region has 13 residues. V lost 6 bases, J lost 8 bases, and 19 bases lay in between. The CDR3 protein is CSVRSGAGGEAFF. The CDR3, as DNA: TGCAGCGTCCGGTCCGGAGCCGGGGGCGAAGCTTTCTTT. Full variable domain (missing parts from reference TRBV29-1 and TRBJ1-1): SAVISQKPSRDICQRGTSLTIQCQVDSQVTMMFWYRQQPGQSLTLIATANQGSEATYESGFVIDKFPISRPNLTFSTLTVSNMSPEDSSIYLCSVRSGAGGEAFFGQGTRLTVV.

This clonotype was counted many times. This chain connects TRBV5-1 to TRBJ1-4; tentatively, D is TRBD1 (5 bases). CDR3 length: 14 amino acids. Germline V gives CDR1 SGHRS, CDR2 YFSETQ. Trimming took 0 bases from V and 4 from J, leaving 7 bases between them. The CDR3, as DNA: TGCGCCAGCAGCTTGGAAGGGGTTAATGAAAAACTGTTTTTT. The encoded protein is CASSLEGVNEKLFF.

This clonotype has at least ten counts. The chain has TRBV18 and TRBJ1-2, with a possible D match to TRBD1 (5 bases). The germline V gene encodes CDR1 KGHSH and CDR2 LQKENI. CDR3 size: 14 residues. The V end lost 3 bases, the J end lost 4 bases, and 12 bases lay between the germline ends. For the CDR3, the DNA is TGTGCCAGCTCACCGAAGCAGGGACCCTATGGCTACACCTTC. Amino acid sequence: CASSPKQGPYGYTF.

There are a few counts of this clonotype. The rearrangement links TRBV10-1 to TRBJ2-2, with 11 bases aligning to TRBD2. Trimming cost V 9 bases and J 0 bases; bases outside gene matches: 6. Germline assignment: CDR1 WNHNN and CDR2 SYGVQD (reference sequence). The CDR3 loop spans 16 amino acids. The CDR3 region is CASSSGRAPNTGELFF. In nucleotides, the CDR3 is TGCGCCAGTAGTAGCGGGAGGGCCCCGAACACCGGGGAGCTGTTTTTT.

The V gene is TRBV6-1, the J gene TRBJ1-1; D might be TRBD1 (6 bases). CDR1 MNHNS and CDR2 SASEGT come from the germline V gene. Between the trimmed V and J ends, which lost 8 bases and 4 bases, there was a span of 17 bases. The CDR3 consists of 14 residues. The CDR3 loop is CASDLQGRGTEAFF. The CDR3 DNA reads as TGTGCCAGCGACCTACAGGGACGGGGCACTGAAGCTTTCTTT.

This clonotype was observed a few times. The chain employs TRBV24-1 and TRBJ2-5; tentatively, D is TRBD1 or TRBD2 (5 bases each). V shed 5 bases and J shed 2 bases, with 23 bases lying between them. The CDR3 length is 18 residues. Germline assignment: CDR1 KGHDR and CDR2 SFDVKD. The DNA of the CDR3 is TGTGCCACCAGTGCCCGGGACGGACTGTTTTTTCTACAAGAGACCCAGTACTTC. Its protein is CATSARDGLFFLQETQYF.

The gene calls are TRBV29-1 and TRBJ1-3, with TRBD1 as a possible D gene (5 bases). Trimming left V 2 bases short and J 2 bases short, with 7 bases between. Germline V CDR1 and CDR2: SQVTM, ANQGSEA. This CDR3 has 13 residues. The CDR3 DNA reads TGCAGCGTTGAACGACAGACTGGAAACACCATATATTTT. This translates into CSVERQTGNTIYF.

This clonotype was counted ten times or more. The V call is TRBV11-2, the J call TRBJ2-3; D perhaps matches TRBD2 (5 bases). Trimming shortened V by 6 bases and J by 0 bases, and 22 bases separated the two germline ends. CDR3 length: 18 amino acids. CDR1 is SGHAT, CDR2 FQNNGV, per germline. The CDR3 DNA reads as TGTGCCAGCAGAGCGAGCCGCCTAGCTGCCACTAGCACAGATACGCAGTATTTT. Translation: CASRASRLAATSTDTQYF.

This clonotype was detected a few times. The J gene is TRBJ2-2, the V gene TRBV12-3 or TRBV12-4; TRBD1 is a possible D gene (6 bases). Trimming took 3 bases from V and 6 from J, leaving 8 bases between them. The CDR3 is 13 amino acids. The CDR3 coding sequence is TGTGCCAGCAGTTTCAGGGGAGCCGGGGAGCTGTTTTTT. This codes for CASSFRGAGELFF.

This clonotype came up many times. The rearrangement links TRBV7-9 to TRBJ2-7; 11 nucleotides match TRBD2. Germline-derived CDR1 and CDR2 are SEHNR and FQNEAQ (reference sequence). This CDR3 is 18 amino acids long. V trimming: 4 bases; J trimming: 1 base; junction bases outside the gene matches: 12. CDR3 DNA sequence: TGTGCCAGCAGCTCCTCCGGGACTAGCGGCGACATATCCTACGAGCAGTACTTC. It translates to CASSSSGTSGDISYEQYF.

This clonotype was seen at least ten times. The gene calls are TRBV5-1 and TRBJ2-1; D is unclear. This CDR3 is 14 amino acids long. V dropped 4 bases and J dropped 5 bases, with 13 bases sitting between them. Germline assignment: CDR1 SGHRS and CDR2 YFSETQ. The CDR3 DNA reads TGCGCCAGCAGCCGGACGGGCGACGACAATGAGCAGTTCTTC. This gives the protein CASSRTGDDNEQFF.

In its sample, this clonotype was seen a few times. This chain links TRBV5-1 with TRBJ2-1, with 7 nucleotides matching TRBD2. V lost 3 bases and J lost 6; bases outside the gene matches: 12. The CDR3 runs to 16 residues. Germline values: CDR1 SGHRS, CDR2 YFSETQ. CDR3 region: CASSSMLAEFCNEQFF. As DNA, the CDR3 is TGCGCCAGCAGCTCAATGCTAGCGGAGTTCTGCAATGAGCAGTTCTTC.

The V gene is TRBV10-1, the J gene TRBJ2-7; D not resolved. The V end lost 9 bases, the J end lost 0 bases, and 18 bases lay between the germline ends. CDR3 length: 15 amino acids. Germline V gene data show CDR1 as WNHNN and CDR2 as SYGVQD (reference sequence). Written as DNA, the CDR3 is TGCGCCAGGTCGCTTTTGAAGGGAATCTCCTACGAGCAGTACTTC. Protein: CARSLLKGISYEQYF.

The chain employs TRBV19 and TRBJ1-5, with TRBD1 matching 9 bases. This CDR3 has 17 amino acids. J was trimmed by 3 bases and V by 4 bases; bases with no gene match: 10. Germline CDR1 LNHDA, CDR2 SQIVND (reference sequence). The CDR3 loop reads CASSTRQGGLFNQPQHF. The CDR3 nucleotides read TGTGCCAGTAGTACAAGACAGGGGGGCCTATTCAATCAGCCCCAGCATTTT.

In this sample, this clonotype turned up many times. J is TRBJ2-3 and V is TRBV11-3; the D is unclear. V was pared by 4 bases and J by 2 bases, with 10 bases between. The CDR3 consists of 14 residues. Germline CDR1 reads SGHNT; CDR2 reads YENEEA. CDR3 DNA sequence: TGTGCCAGCAGCTCAGCTGCCCTCACAGATACGCAGTATTTT. Translation gives CASSSAALTDTQYF.

This clonotype came up many times. This chain connects TRBV2 to TRBJ2-1; D uncertain. The CDR3 length is 14 residues. Germline CDR1 and CDR2: SNHLY and FYNNEI. Trimming took 4 bases from V and 7 from J, leaving 14 bases between them. CDR3 residues: CASSGEEWRNEQFF. The CDR3 DNA reads as TGTGCCAGCAGTGGGGAAGAATGGCGAAATGAGCAGTTCTTC.

This clonotype was counted a few times. The rearrangement uses TRBV4-2 and TRBJ2-3; TRBD2 is a possible D gene (5 bases). The CDR3 loop spans 14 amino acids. V shed 1 base and J shed 6 bases, with 11 bases lying between them. The germline gives CDR1 LGHNA, CDR2 YNFKEQ. CDR3 coding DNA: TGTGCCAGCAGCCAAGTCCCGGGGTCGGATACGCAGTATTTT. Amino acid sequence: CASSQVPGSDTQYF.